The 22 T cell receptor beta chains below come from one sample, sequenced in a study of CD8+ T cells in alopecia areata. Isolated RNA was reverse transcribed into cDNA used as the sequencing template. TCRdb keeps only in-frame clones here, not all; method: immunoSEQ multiplex PCR. The table lists about 200,000 clones, around two fifths of them singletons. Treatment noted: oral pan-JAK inhibitor, 5-10 mg twice daily. Here the sequenced sample was CD4+ T cells sorted from blood, taken at approximately week 31, from a patient treated with tofacitinib. The source is a human donor with alopecia areata.

This clone was observed a few times. The CDR3 loop is CAWRENTEAFF. For the CDR3, the DNA is TGTGCCTGGAGGGAGAACACTGAAGCTTTCTTT. The rearrangement links TRBV30 to TRBJ1-1; D remains ambiguous. Germline V gene sequence: CDR1 GTSNPN, CDR2 SVGIG (reference sequence). V shed 3 bases and J shed 1 base, with 3 bases lying between them. The CDR3 covers 11 residues.

In its sample, this clone was seen a few times. The chain couples TRBV11-2 to TRBJ1-2; maybe TRBD1 (5 bases). CDR3 size: 15 residues. Deletions cut 7 bases from V and 2 bases from J, with 17 bases between. Germline assignment: CDR1 SGHAT and CDR2 FQNNGV. CDR3 nucleotides: TGTGCCAGCATCAATGGAGGGGAAAGAAACTATGGCTACACCTTC. Translated: CASINGGERNYGYTF.

The J gene is TRBJ2-7, the V gene TRBV19; no reliable D call. V lost 5 bases and J lost 4, with 12 bases in between. This CDR3 spans 13 amino acids. CDR1 is LNHDA and CDR2 is SQIVND in the germline V gene (reference sequence). This chain's CDR3 is CASSQNLLYEQYF. As DNA, the CDR3 is TGTGCCAGTAGTCAGAACTTACTTTACGAGCAGTACTTC.

This clone has a handful of counts. V gene TRBV9 combines with J gene TRBJ1-2; 10 bases fit TRBD1. The junction had 6 bases not matched to a gene; V was cut back by 0 bases and J by 7 bases. The germline V gene encodes CDR1 SGDLS and CDR2 YYNGEE. This CDR3 has 15 amino acids. Written as DNA, the CDR3 is TGTGCCAGCAGCGTAGTTGGGACAGGGGCGGTTGGCTACACCTTC. Its translation is CASSVVGTGAVGYTF.

This clone was detected only once. The V call is TRBV5-1, the J call TRBJ1-2; D not certain. Trimming left V 1 base short and J 3 bases short, with 7 bases between. The germline V gene has CDR1 SGHRS and CDR2 YFSETQ. The CDR3 runs 13 residues. The CDR3 spells CASSLYSDYGYTF. The CDR3 region has the DNA TGCGCCAGCAGCTTGTACTCAGACTATGGCTACACCTTC. Using reference TRBV5-1 and TRBJ1-2 for the parts outside the CDR3, the full variable domain is KAGVTQTPRYLIKTRGQQVTLSCSPISGHRSVSWYQQTPGQGLQFLFEYFSETQRNKGNFPGRFSGRQFSNSRSEMNVSTLELGDSALYLCASSLYSDYGYTFGSGTRLTVV.

The DNA of the CDR3 is TGCAGCACCTCCCTGGGGGGGAACTATGGCTACACCTTC. It encodes CSTSLGGNYGYTF. V is TRBV29-1 and J is TRBJ1-2, with D perhaps matching TRBD1 (5 bases). The V end was cut by 8 bases, the J end by 2 bases, with 15 bases between. Germline V gene lookup returns CDR1 SQVTM and CDR2 ANQGSEA. This CDR3 contains 13 residues.

A remark on this clone: The junction differs from germline at one of its ends, possibly a read error. The V call is TRBV5-6, the J call TRBJ2-7; D is possibly TRBD1 (5 bases). Germline V gene lookup returns CDR1 SGHDT and CDR2 YYEEEE. The CDR3 extends over 15 amino acids. DNA for the CDR3: TGTGCCAGCAGCTTGTGGGCAGGGTCCTCCTCCGAGCAGTACTTC. This sequence encodes CASSLWAGSSSEQYF.

J is TRBJ2-3 and V is TRBV9; tentative D call: TRBD1 (7 bases). Germline-derived CDR1 and CDR2 are SGDLS and YYNGEE. This CDR3 is built from 14 residues. V lost 0 bases, J lost 4 bases, and 9 bases lay in between. The CDR3 region is CASSVARGADTQYF. The CDR3 DNA reads as TGTGCCAGCAGCGTAGCCAGGGGGGCAGATACGCAGTATTTT.

The chain is built from TRBV5-1 and TRBJ1-1, with TRBD1 matching over 12 bases. CDR3 size: 15 residues. Unmatched junction bases numbered 3, after V lost 4 bases and J lost 2 bases. The germline CDR1 and CDR2 sequences are SGHRS and YFSETQ. In DNA, the CDR3 is TGCGCCAGCAGCACCGGGACAGGGGGCAACACTGAAGCTTTCTTT. Translation: CASSTGTGGNTEAFF.

In its sample, this clone was seen a few times. For the CDR3, the DNA is TGCGCCAGCAGCCTTTCGGGACAGCGAAATGAAAAACTGTTTTTT. Its translation is CASSLSGQRNEKLFF. V usage is TRBV5-1 and J usage is TRBJ1-4, with 7 bases aligning to TRBD1. V lost 4 bases to trimming and J lost 5 bases; unmatched junction nucleotides: 8. Germline V gene data show CDR1 as SGHRS and CDR2 as YFSETQ. The CDR3 runs 15 residues.

This clone was observed a few times. The chain is built from TRBV15 and TRBJ2-7; weak D call: TRBD2 (6 bases). In germline, CDR1 is LNHNV, CDR2 YYDKDF (reference sequence). The CDR3 runs to 15 residues. V lost 0 bases and J 7 bases, leaving 16 bases between the germline ends. The CDR3 bases are TGTGCCACCAGCAGAGATACCGGGACTTCGGGGGAGCAGTACTTC. This sequence encodes CATSRDTGTSGEQYF.

V gene TRBV6-5 combines with J gene TRBJ1-1, with D possibly matching TRBD1 (6 bases). Trimming stripped 6 bases from V and 3 bases from J, with 14 bases between. Germline CDR1 reads MNHEY; CDR2 reads SVGAGI. The CDR3 spans 14 residues. CDR3 sequence (DNA): TGTGCCAGCAGACTCAGGGGTAGGGACACTGAAGCTTTCTTT. Translation: CASRLRGRDTEAFF.

This clone was observed a handful of times. The chain is built from TRBV30 and TRBJ1-2; D gene ambiguous. The CDR3 covers 14 residues. Germline V CDR1 and CDR2: GTSNPN, SVGIG (reference sequence). The V end was cut by 1 base, the J end by 6 bases, with 15 bases between. CDR3 in amino acids: CAWSDWRDSDGYTF. DNA for the CDR3: TGTGCCTGGAGTGATTGGCGGGATAGTGATGGCTACACCTTC. Combining the CDR3 with reference TRBV30 and TRBJ1-2 gives the whole variable domain SQTIHQWPATLVQPVGSPLSLECTVEGTSNPNLYWYRQAAGRGLQLLFYSVGIGQISSEVPQNLSASRPQDRQFILSSKKLLLSDSGFYLCAWSDWRDSDGYTFGSGTRLTVV.

The chain joins TRBV4-2 to TRBJ2-7, with 10 bases that match TRBD2. The ends lost 1 base at V and 2 bases at J; junction bases unmatched: 8. CDR3 length: 17 amino acids. CDR1 is LGHNA, CDR2 YNFKEQ, per germline. In nucleotides, the CDR3 is TGTGCCAGCAGCCAAGCGGCCTTAGCGGGAGGTACCTACGAGCAGTACTTC. It specifies CASSQAALAGGTYEQYF.

The chain recombines TRBV29-1 with TRBJ2-1; D ambiguous. The CDR3 extends over 12 amino acids. The germline gives CDR1 SQVTM, CDR2 ANQGSEA. The V end lost 2 bases, the J end lost 10 bases, and 12 bases lay between the germline ends. CDR3 in amino acids: CSVESVVSEQFF. The CDR3 DNA sequence: TGCAGCGTTGAATCGGTTGTGTCAGAGCAGTTCTTC.

This chain links TRBV30 with TRBJ1-1, with a tentative D call TRBD1 (5 bases). V lost 8 bases to trimming and J lost 0 bases, with 13 bases between them. Germline V CDR1 and CDR2: GTSNPN, SVGIG (reference sequence). The CDR3 spans 13 residues. CDR3 sequence (DNA): TGTGCCGGCGGCGGGGGGATGAACACTGAAGCTTTCTTT. Its translation: CAGGGGMNTEAFF.

In regard to this clone: This specimen includes other DNA sequences encoding the same CDR3. The genes are TRBV27 and TRBJ1-1, with D hard to call. This CDR3 comprises 15 residues. Trimming removed 3 bases at V and 2 bases at J, with 13 bases between. Per the germline V gene, CDR1 is MNHEY and CDR2 is SMNVEV (reference sequence). The chain's CDR3 is CASSFGLRSNTEAFF. The CDR3 nucleotides read TGTGCCAGCAGTTTTGGCCTAAGGAGTAACACTGAAGCTTTCTTT.

As to this clone: This CDR3 is also generated by other DNA sequences in the sample. The rearrangement links TRBV27 to TRBJ1-5; perhaps TRBD1 as D (5 bases). The V gene's germline CDR1 is MNHEY and CDR2 SMNVEV (reference sequence). V was cut by 3 bases and J by 5 bases, with 8 bases left in between. The CDR3 has 13 amino acids. CDR3 protein: CASSFREDQPQHF. For the CDR3, the DNA is TGTGCCAGCAGTTTCAGGGAGGATCAGCCCCAGCATTTT.

This clone was picked up a small number of times. This chain uses TRBV6-6 with TRBJ1-1; TRBD1 might be the D (5 bases). In germline, CDR1 is MNHNY, CDR2 SVGAGI (reference sequence). There are 14 residues in the CDR3. V was shortened by 6 bases and J by 1 base, with 12 bases between the two germline ends. The CDR3 is CASSSRAANTEAFF. CDR3 DNA sequence: TGTGCCAGCAGCAGCAGGGCCGCGAACACTGAAGCTTTCTTT.

This chain uses TRBV25-1 with TRBJ1-2, with 10 positions matching TRBD1. Germline CDR1 MGHDK, CDR2 SYGVNS. The CDR3 runs to 16 residues. Losses at the gene ends were 3 bases for V and 8 bases for J; bases not matched to a gene: 12. CDR3 protein: CASSDPGTGVLRGYTF. The CDR3 DNA is TGTGCCAGCAGTGATCCCGGGACAGGGGTACTGCGAGGCTACACCTTC.

This chain joins TRBV18 and TRBJ2-5; D unresolved. V was clipped by 0 bases and J by 4 bases, with 6 bases between them. From germline, CDR1 is KGHSH and CDR2 LQKENI. This CDR3 comprises 13 residues. The CDR3 reads CASSPPEIETQYF. The CDR3, as DNA: TGTGCCAGCTCACCACCCGAAATAGAGACCCAGTACTTC.

The chain couples TRBV4-1 to TRBJ2-2; possible D gene TRBD1, 6 bases. There are 18 residues in the CDR3. V lost 3 bases and J 2 bases, leaving 19 bases between the germline ends. Germline V gives CDR1 MGHRA, CDR2 YSYEKL. CDR3 amino acids: CASSQPDRWTTNTGELFF. The CDR3 DNA sequence: TGCGCCAGCAGCCAGCCGGACAGATGGACCACCAACACCGGGGAGCTGTTTTTT.